The present T cell receptor beta chain was sequenced within a study of blood T cells in healthy people across ages. Donors were systemically healthy Caucasian individuals from Russia aged 6 to 90 years. The use of a sample-barcoded 5' primer and a J-beta primer mix characterized a second PCR of roughly 6 to 11 cycles. TCRdb analysed the 5' RACE reads with MiXCR anew, one entry per CDR3 protein. Among 1.4 million to 1.5 million distinct CDR3 sequences listed, approximately 40% were seen once. This clonotype was recorded a few times. Germline V gives CDR1 MNHEY, CDR2 SVGAGI. Trimming cost V 5 bases and J 7 bases, with 14 bases left between them. CDR3 size: 14 residues.

The sample taken for sequencing was blood. The J gene is TRBJ1-4, the V gene TRBV6-5; D not certain. The receptor comes from a woman younger than 30 in good health. DNA of the CDR3: TGTGCCAGCAGTACCCAGGCCATGGGTGAAAAACTGTTTTTT. Its protein is CASSTQAMGEKLFF.